The clone carrying this T cell receptor (beta chain) was seen repeatedly, ten times or more. What it binds is not known. This record belongs to a study of molecular identifiers for immune sequencing clone quantification. Via MiXCR, TCRdb re-called the PCR reads, giving one row per CDR3 protein. The sample comprises 490,000 or so distinct CDR3 sequences, around 23% of which are singletons, and around 0.76% rests with the top ten. After removal of 2 bases from V and 10 bases from J, the junction contained 1 base not matched to a gene. The CDR3 runs to 13 residues. General study points: Among effectors, clones above 20 RNA copies held over 97% of molecules; among naive cells, under 1%.

V gene TRBV12-3 or TRBV12-4 combines with J gene TRBJ1-6; 8 nucleotides agree with TRBD1. Specimen: naive CD8+ T cells from blood, with Jurkat cell RNA spiked in. Subset specified: FACS-sorted CD8+CD4-CCR7+CD45RA+ naive T cells. The sequence came from a human donor in good health. Some libraries in this study had Jurkat cell RNA spiked in. The CDR3 is CASSLQGASPLHF. In DNA, the CDR3 is TGTGCCAGCAGTTTACAGGGGGCCTCACCCCTCCACTTT.